This entry is about one TCR beta chain. Its target is unknown. This sample is part of a study of STAT3 mutations in large granular lymphocyte leukemia. Study results and caveats: Some patients had persisting codominant clonotypes that could mask small clones. Suggested: STAT3 mutation was not the ancestral event for these clonal expansions. TCR clonotype switching after therapy occurred in 6 of 18 patients. At least one immunodominant TCR beta clonotype appeared in every T-cell large granular lymphocyte leukemia patient.

Some clones are missing from TCRdb's copy, which holds only in-frame ones; the method was immunoSEQ multiplex PCR. The table shows about 42,000 clones, with about 81% occurring only once. This CDR3 region has 15 residues. V shed 1 base, J shed 10 bases, and the junction held 5 bases outside the gene matches. Germline assignment: CDR1 SGHNT and CDR2 YENEEA. The sequenced sample was PBMCs. This sequence was found in a human donor with T large granular lymphocyte leukemia. Some clones in this sample may be carry-over from other donors' samples. The rearrangement links TRBV11-3 to TRBJ1-6, with 9 bases identical to TRBD1. CDR3 DNA sequence: TGTGCCAGCAGCTTAGGGGACAGGGCCCTCTCACCCCTCCACTTT. Protein sequence: CASSLGDRALSPLHF.